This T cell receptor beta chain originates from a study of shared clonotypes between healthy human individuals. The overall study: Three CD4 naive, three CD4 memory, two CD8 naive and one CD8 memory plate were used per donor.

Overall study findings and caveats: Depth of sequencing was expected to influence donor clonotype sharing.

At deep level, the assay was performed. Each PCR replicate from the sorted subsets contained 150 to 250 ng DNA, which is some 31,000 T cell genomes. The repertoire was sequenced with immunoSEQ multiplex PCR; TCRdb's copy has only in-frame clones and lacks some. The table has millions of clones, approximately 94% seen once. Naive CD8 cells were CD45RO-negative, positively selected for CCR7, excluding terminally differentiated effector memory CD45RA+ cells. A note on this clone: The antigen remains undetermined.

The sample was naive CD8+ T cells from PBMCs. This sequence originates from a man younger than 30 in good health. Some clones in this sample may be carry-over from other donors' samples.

The CDR3 reads CASSPSGLAGAPSSYEQYF. As DNA, the CDR3 is TGTGCCAGCAGCCCCTCGGGACTAGCGGGAGCCCCGAGCTCCTACGAGCAGTACTTC. The genes are TRBV7-9 and TRBJ2-7; 14 positions match TRBD2. Germline trimming cut 5 bases from V and 0 bases from J; bases unmatched to any gene: 12. Germline CDR1 and CDR2: SEHNR and FQNEAQ (reference sequence). The CDR3 totals 19 residues.